This TCR beta chain was profiled in a study of T cell responses to AZD1222 COVID-19 vaccine. Whole-study context: Second doses at about 4 or about 12 weeks were pooled. The study's findings and limits: Repertoire sampling occurred only after the peak T cell response. Mostly white British, mostly female donors; authors suggested clonal diversity may be underestimated. Spike-specific TCR breadth and depth rose after two AZD1222 doses.

The data were produced by immunoSEQ multiplex PCR, yet TCRdb's version contains in-frame clones alone and is incomplete. Of roughly 20,000 clones listed, 65% to 90% are singletons. Points on this clone: Antigen: not known.

Per the germline V gene, CDR1 is SNHLY and CDR2 is FYNNEI. V trimming: 7 bases; J trimming: 3 bases; junction bases outside the gene matches: 7. The length of the CDR3 is 15 residues. J is TRBJ1-5 and V is TRBV2, with 9 bases aligning to TRBD1. The source of this sequence is an adult in good health. This specimen was peripheral blood, taken on day 0 of AZD1222 vaccination. The CDR3 DNA is TGTGCCAGCAAGTGGGACAGGGAGAACAATCAGCCCCAGCATTTT. It specifies CASKWDRENNQPQHF.